This T cell receptor (beta chain) was identified in a study of T cells expressing NK-cell markers. Making the TCR beta cDNA relied on 5'RACE template switching with UMIs. For each CDR3 protein, TCRdb gives one entry from its re-call of the 5' RACE reads, without DNA. The sample totals roughly 390,000 distinct CDR3 sequences. This CDR3 is built from 18 residues. The rearrangement joins TRBV12-3 or TRBV12-4 to TRBJ2-1; the TCRdb call, TRBD2, lacks DNA for checking. The receptor comes from a man aged 18-69 years in good health. Material: blood T cells: a sorted CD56 or NKG2C T cell subset, CD4+ or CD8+ T cells, or bulk PBMC T cells (not recorded which). The CDR3 sequence: CASSLERRTSGGKYEQFF.